This TCR beta chain was obtained from a study of CD8+ T cells in alopecia areata. Background on the study: Treated patients swallowed 5 to 10 mg of oral tofacitinib twice daily. Study-wide results and limits: Normal-skin resident alphabeta T cells also appear among scalp sample sequences.

Remarks on this clone: As yet, its antigen is unknown.

The treatment here: oral pan-JAK inhibitor, 5-10 mg twice daily. From alopecia areata patients, lesional scalp punch biopsies and peripheral blood were collected. cDNA serving as the sequencing template came from extracted, reverse transcribed RNA. The assay was immunoSEQ multiplex PCR, and TCRdb's table has in-frame clones only and misses some. Of under 150,000 clones in the sample, less than 70% are singletons; the top ten hold under 3.5%. Per the germline V gene, CDR1 is SGHTA and CDR2 is FQGNSA. The junction had 14 bases not matched to a gene; V was cut back by 4 bases and J by 5 bases. CDR3 length: 17 amino acids.

The sequence was collected from a human donor with alopecia areata. The sample here was CD4+ T cells sorted from blood, taken at week 24, from a patient treated with tofacitinib. The chain recombines TRBV7-2 with TRBJ2-5; the match to TRBD2 covers 9 bases. This CDR3 reads CASSSSRSGGGEETQYF. CDR3 bases: TGTGCCAGCAGCTCATCCCGGTCGGGCGGGGGGGAGGAGACCCAGTACTTC.